These T cell receptor beta chains were read from a single sample in a study of T-cell memory formation after mild COVID-19. TCRdb ran MiXCR on the 5' RACE reads and lists one entry per CDR3 protein. Altogether about 610,000 distinct CDR3 sequences are present, around 15% being singletons, with the ten largest covering roughly 7.7%. The sample consisted of PBMCs or a T cell subset sorted from them (not recorded which). The receptors stem from an adult woman who had mild COVID-19 (a few samples of this study predate the infection). Cell type and time point are not known. Each CDR3 is given with its conserved first and last residue. Fields, in order: CDR3 protein, CDR3 DNA, clone size, D gene, J gene, V gene. A D gene is named only where the DNA matches it firmly. The size field is filled for only some rows; it gives once, few, many or a size class.

CASSRMRVGEKLFF,TGTGCCAGCAGCCGGATGAGGGTGGGAGAAAAACTGTTTTTT,NA,NA,TRBJ1-4,TRBV12-3/TRBV12-4
CASSYDRMGGETQYF,TGTGCCAGCAGTTACGACAGGATGGGGGGGGAGACCCAGTACTTC,NA,NA,TRBJ2-5,TRBV6-5
CSARGGEEEQYF,TGCAGTGCTAGAGGCGGTGAGGAGGAGCAGTACTTC,NA,NA,TRBJ2-7,TRBV20-1
CASSLGGGAARGTQYF,TGTGCCAGCAGTTTAGGAGGTGGGGCAGCACGGGGGACGCAGTATTTT,many,NA,TRBJ2-3,TRBV12-3/TRBV12-4
CSAPETGTDLGRGYTF,TGCAGTGCTCCCGAAACGGGGACCGACCTGGGTCGCGGCTACACCTTC,few,NA,TRBJ1-2,TRBV20-1
CATSAGTVATDTQYF,TGTGCCACCAGTGCCGGGACTGTGGCCACAGATACGCAGTATTTT,few,NA,TRBJ2-3,TRBV24-1
CASRQEGVGDYGYTF,TGCGCCAGCCGCCAGGAGGGCGTAGGGGACTATGGCTACACCTTC,NA,NA,TRBJ1-2,TRBV4-1
CASSQARDPTGELFF,TGTGCCAGCAGCCAAGCCCGGGATCCCACCGGGGAGCTGTTTTTT,NA,NA,TRBJ2-2,TRBV4-2
CASSALITDTQYF,TGTGCCAGCTCGGCCCTGATCACAGATACGCAGTATTTT,NA,NA,TRBJ2-3,TRBV13
CASSQAVGSTSDEQYF,TGTGCCAGCAGCCAAGCGGTTGGATCAACTTCGGACGAGCAGTACTTC,few,NA,TRBJ2-7,TRBV4-2
CASSQELLPVGSNEQFF,TGTGCCAGCAGCCAAGAACTTCTCCCGGTGGGCAGCAATGAGCAGTTCTTC,NA,NA,TRBJ2-1,TRBV4-2
CASSPSRPGTGTGELFF,TGTGCCAGCAGCCCTAGCAGACCCGGGACAGGGACCGGGGAGCTGTTTTTT,NA,TRBD1,TRBJ2-2,TRBV7-9
CASSQFQGTGEKLFF,TGTGCCAGCAGCCAATTTCAGGGAACGGGAGAAAAACTGTTTTTT,NA,NA,TRBJ1-4,TRBV3-1
CASTTGGGAETQYF,TGTGCCAGCACGACAGGGGGGGGGGCAGAGACCCAGTACTTC,few,TRBD1,TRBJ2-5,TRBV6-5
CASSPMTGKVHEQYF,TGTGCCAGCTCACCCATGACAGGGAAGGTCCACGAGCAGTACTTC,NA,TRBD1,TRBJ2-7,TRBV18
CSPRLAGSFEQFF,TGCAGCCCTAGACTAGCGGGAAGCTTCGAGCAGTTCTTC,many,TRBD2,TRBJ2-1,TRBV29-1
CASSLFAGRTGELFF,TGTGCCAGCAGTTTGTTCGCAGGGCGTACCGGGGAGCTGTTTTTT,NA,NA,TRBJ2-2,TRBV12-3/TRBV12-4
CASSLEKGLNYGYTF,TGTGCCAGCAGCTTGGAAAAGGGCCTTAACTATGGCTACACCTTC,many,NA,TRBJ1-2,TRBV5-4
CATQHPGGAKDEQFF,TGTGCCACCCAGCACCCAGGGGGGGCGAAGGATGAGCAGTTCTTC,few,NA,TRBJ2-1,TRBV24-1
CASSPLDRLEEQYF,TGTGCCAGCAGCCCCCTTGACAGGCTCGAAGAGCAGTACTTC,few,NA,TRBJ2-7,TRBV27
CAWNSGNTGELFF,TGTGCCTGGAATTCGGGGAACACCGGGGAGCTGTTTTTT,NA,NA,TRBJ2-2,TRBV30
CASSWGLAGQETQYF,TGTGCCAGCAGCTGGGGACTAGCGGGCCAAGAGACCCAGTACTTC,NA,TRBD2,TRBJ2-5,TRBV3-1
CASSLGWGSGGYTF,TGTGCCAGCAGCTTAGGCTGGGGATCGGGTGGCTACACCTTC,NA,NA,TRBJ1-2,TRBV7-6
CSAHPGTSGRAGRETQYF,TGCAGTGCTCATCCGGGGACTAGCGGGAGGGCAGGACGAGAGACCCAGTACTTC,NA,TRBD2,TRBJ2-5,TRBV20-1
CASSLGGEIQWDTQYF,TGTGCCAGCAGCTTGGGAGGGGAAATACAATGGGATACGCAGTATTTT,few,NA,TRBJ2-3,TRBV5-6
CASSQDALAGSTDTQYF,TGCGCCAGCAGCCAAGATGCCCTAGCGGGGTCCACAGATACGCAGTATTTT,NA,TRBD2,TRBJ2-3,TRBV4-1
CASSNGQGSWDSPLHF,TGTGCCAGCAGCAACGGACAGGGGAGTTGGGATTCACCCCTCCACTTT,few,TRBD1,TRBJ1-6,TRBV7-9
CSARVGGQGNYGYTF,TGCAGTGCTAGAGTAGGCGGACAGGGGAACTATGGCTACACCTTC,few,TRBD1,TRBJ1-2,TRBV20-1
CASRREGGGTYEQYF,TGTGCCAGCCGCCGAGAGGGGGGCGGAACCTACGAGCAGTACTTC,NA,NA,TRBJ2-7,TRBV7-2
CASSRDRVGTGELFF,TGTGCCAGCAGCCGGGACAGGGTGGGCACCGGGGAGCTGTTTTTT,NA,TRBD1,TRBJ2-2,TRBV11-2
CASSSLAGGSSYNEQFF,TGCGCCAGCAGCTCTTTAGCGGGAGGGAGCTCCTACAATGAGCAGTTCTTC,few,TRBD2,TRBJ2-1,TRBV5-1
CASSSGSPAKNIQYF,TGTGCCAGTAGCAGCGGGAGCCCCGCCAAAAACATTCAGTACTTC,NA,TRBD2,TRBJ2-4,TRBV6-5
CAISPGTGQPQHF,TGTGCCATCAGCCCAGGGACAGGGCAGCCCCAGCATTTT,few,TRBD1,TRBJ1-5,TRBV10-3
CASSGRRQVNYGYTF,TGTGCCAGCAGTGGACGACGACAAGTTAACTATGGCTACACCTTC,few,NA,TRBJ1-2,TRBV25-1
CASTSGGTGETQYF,TGTGCCAGTACCAGTGGCGGGACGGGGGAGACCCAGTACTTC,NA,NA,TRBJ2-5,TRBV19
CSARSQTGDYGYTF,TGCAGTGCTAGATCTCAAACAGGAGATTATGGCTACACCTTC,NA,NA,TRBJ1-2,TRBV20-1
CASSRGRALSETQYF,TGTGCCTCGTCCAGGGGGAGGGCTTTATCGGAGACCCAGTACTTC,NA,NA,TRBJ2-5,TRBV7-8
CSATPPSGMGNEQFF,TGCAGTGCCACACCGCCTAGCGGAATGGGTAATGAGCAGTTCTTC,few,TRBD2,TRBJ2-1,TRBV20-1
CASGDTDTQYF,TGTGCCAGCGGAGACACAGATACGCAGTATTTT,few,NA,TRBJ2-3,TRBV28